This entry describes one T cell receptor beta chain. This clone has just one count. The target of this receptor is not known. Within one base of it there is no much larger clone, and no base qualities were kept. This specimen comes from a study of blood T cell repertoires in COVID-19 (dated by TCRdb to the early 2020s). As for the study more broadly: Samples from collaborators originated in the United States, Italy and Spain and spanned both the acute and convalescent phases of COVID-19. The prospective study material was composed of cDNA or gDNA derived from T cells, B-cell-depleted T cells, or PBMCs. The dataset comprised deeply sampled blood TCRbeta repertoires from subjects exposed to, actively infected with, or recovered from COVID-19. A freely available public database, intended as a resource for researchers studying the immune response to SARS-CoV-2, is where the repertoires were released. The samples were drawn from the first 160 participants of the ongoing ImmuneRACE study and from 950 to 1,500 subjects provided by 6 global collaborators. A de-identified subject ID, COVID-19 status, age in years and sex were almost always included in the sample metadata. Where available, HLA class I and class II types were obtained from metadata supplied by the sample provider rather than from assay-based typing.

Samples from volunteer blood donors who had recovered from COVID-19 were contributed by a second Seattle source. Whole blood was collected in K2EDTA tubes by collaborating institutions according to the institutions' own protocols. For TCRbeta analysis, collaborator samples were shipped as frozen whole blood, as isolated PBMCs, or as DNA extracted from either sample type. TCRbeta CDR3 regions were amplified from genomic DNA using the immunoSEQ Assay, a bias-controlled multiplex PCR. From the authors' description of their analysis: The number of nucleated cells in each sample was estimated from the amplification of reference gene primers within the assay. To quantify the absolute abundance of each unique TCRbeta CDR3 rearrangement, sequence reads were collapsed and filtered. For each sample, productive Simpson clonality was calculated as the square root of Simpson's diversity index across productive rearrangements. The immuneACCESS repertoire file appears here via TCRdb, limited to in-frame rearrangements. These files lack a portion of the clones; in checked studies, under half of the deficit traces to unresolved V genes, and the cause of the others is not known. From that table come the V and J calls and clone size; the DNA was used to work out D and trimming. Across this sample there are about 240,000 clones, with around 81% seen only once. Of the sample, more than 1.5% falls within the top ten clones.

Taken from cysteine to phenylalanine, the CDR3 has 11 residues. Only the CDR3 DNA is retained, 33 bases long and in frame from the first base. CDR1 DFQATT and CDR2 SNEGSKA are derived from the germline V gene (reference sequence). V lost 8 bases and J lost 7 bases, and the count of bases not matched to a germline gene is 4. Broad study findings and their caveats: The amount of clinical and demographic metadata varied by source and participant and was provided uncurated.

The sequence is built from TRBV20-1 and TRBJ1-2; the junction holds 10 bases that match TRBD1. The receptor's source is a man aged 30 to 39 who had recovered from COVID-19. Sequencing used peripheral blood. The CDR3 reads CSSGQGGGYTF. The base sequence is TGCAGTTCCGGACAGGGGGGTGGCTACACCTTC.